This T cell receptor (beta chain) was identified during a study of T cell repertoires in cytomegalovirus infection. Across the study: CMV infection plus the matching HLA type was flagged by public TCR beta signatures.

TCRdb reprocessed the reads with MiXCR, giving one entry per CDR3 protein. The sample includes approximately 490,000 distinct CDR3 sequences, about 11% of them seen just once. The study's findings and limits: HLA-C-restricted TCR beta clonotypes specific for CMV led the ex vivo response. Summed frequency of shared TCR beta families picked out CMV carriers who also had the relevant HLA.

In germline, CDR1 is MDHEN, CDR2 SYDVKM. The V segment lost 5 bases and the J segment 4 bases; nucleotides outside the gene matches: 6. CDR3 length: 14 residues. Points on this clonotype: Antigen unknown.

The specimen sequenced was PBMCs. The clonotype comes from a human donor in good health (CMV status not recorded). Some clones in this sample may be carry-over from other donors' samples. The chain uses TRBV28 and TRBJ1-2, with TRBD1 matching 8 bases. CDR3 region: CASSPGGASYGYTF. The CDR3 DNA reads TGTGCCAGCAGTCCAGGGGGCGCTTCCTATGGCTACACCTTC.